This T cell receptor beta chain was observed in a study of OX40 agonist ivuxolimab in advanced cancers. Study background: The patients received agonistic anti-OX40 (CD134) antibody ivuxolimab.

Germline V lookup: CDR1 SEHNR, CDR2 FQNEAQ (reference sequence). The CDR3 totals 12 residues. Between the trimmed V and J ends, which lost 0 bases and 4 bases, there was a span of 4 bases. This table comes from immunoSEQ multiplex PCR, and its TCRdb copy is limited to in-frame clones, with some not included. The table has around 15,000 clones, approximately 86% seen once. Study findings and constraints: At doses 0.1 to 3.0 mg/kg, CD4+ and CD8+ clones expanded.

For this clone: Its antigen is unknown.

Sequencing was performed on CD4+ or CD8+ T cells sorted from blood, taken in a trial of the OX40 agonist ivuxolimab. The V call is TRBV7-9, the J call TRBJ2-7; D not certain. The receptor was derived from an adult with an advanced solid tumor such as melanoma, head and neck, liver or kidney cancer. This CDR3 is CASSLANYEQYF. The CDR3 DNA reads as TGTGCCAGCAGCTTAGCGAATTACGAGCAGTACTTC.